These T cell receptor beta chains were read from a single sample in a study of cytomegalovirus exposure and HLA in healthy donors. Profiling relied on immunoSEQ multiplex PCR, and the TCRdb table lists in-frame clones only, not all of them. This sample has about 170,000 clones, with around 80% found just once. The material sequenced was PBMCs. The receptor set was obtained from a man in his thirties or forties in good health and CMV-seropositive. CDR3s include the opening cysteine and the closing phenylalanine or tryptophan.

CDR3 protein | J gene | V gene
CASSSKILAGEYEQYF | TRBJ2-7 | TRBV7-2
CASSKDRVATEAFF | TRBJ1-1 | TRBV7-2
CASRDDLRVFF | TRBJ1-4 | TRBV7-9
CVTRPRVPGELFF | TRBJ2-2 | TRBV7-9
CASSQDRGTGSPLHF | TRBJ1-6 | TRBV6-5
CASSRRGGSYEQYF | TRBJ2-7 | TRBV5-4
CASSQDYRGGGYTF | TRBJ1-2 | TRBV4-3
CASSPRQVAGEQYF | TRBJ2-7 | TRBV7-2
CSVDSSGRRSNEQFF | TRBJ2-1 | TRBV29-1
CASRGTDKNYGYTF | TRBJ1-2 | TRBV6-6
CASSQRQTSGGINTDTQYF | TRBJ2-3 | TRBV4-2
CASSPDRGGRPQHF | TRBJ1-5 | TRBV18
CASRATSEKLFF | TRBJ1-4 | TRBV6-5
CASRPEGYNSPLHF | TRBJ1-6 | TRBV5-4
CASSYSNPGLDEKLFF | TRBJ1-4 | TRBV6-5
CASSILAGGEQYF | TRBJ2-7 | TRBV7-9
CASSYSLGHSNEKLFF | TRBJ1-4 | TRBV6-5
CASSVTWREGLSYEQYF | TRBJ2-7 | TRBV9
CASSVAAGVTDTQYF | TRBJ2-3 | TRBV9
CASSAGDRQNTEAFF | TRBJ1-1 | TRBV9
CAIGAPDGKLFF | TRBJ1-4 | TRBV10-3
CASSLYVSGHTGELFF | TRBJ2-2 | TRBV5-4
CASSAAIYGGELFF | TRBJ2-2 | TRBV9
CASSTTQGAEDYGYTF | TRBJ1-2 | TRBV9
CASSLHRGATNEKLFF | TRBJ1-4 | TRBV28
CASSVGTGSSYNEQFF | TRBJ2-1 | TRBV9
CAWSVQVFGEQYF | TRBJ2-7 | TRBV30
CASSSRTGGDQETQYF | TRBJ2-5 | TRBV27
CAWSVQGDQPQHF | TRBJ1-5 | TRBV30
CASSLAFADRSNQPQHF | TRBJ1-5 | TRBV7-9
CASSQEGRGVGSEAFF | TRBJ1-1 | TRBV4-2
CASSVLGRGEQYF | TRBJ2-7 | TRBV6-1
CASSDDRVNPSYNEQFF | TRBJ2-1 | TRBV27
CASSLPGLANEKLFF | TRBJ1-4 | TRBV11-3
CASSPTGQGRETQYF | TRBJ2-5 | TRBV11-2
CASSPLAGGGQADTQYF | TRBJ2-3 | TRBV5-1
CASSPGTTDRREFF | TRBJ2-1 | TRBV7-2
CASSWGQGASYEQYF | TRBJ2-7 | TRBV5-4
CASSPRQGATGELFF | TRBJ2-2 | TRBV11-2
CASSSGTSGYEQYF | TRBJ2-7 | TRBV5-1
CASSPGQMNTEAFF | TRBJ1-1 | TRBV5-4
CASSQDILQRTGTLHF | TRBJ1-6 | TRBV14
CASRIAISTDTQYF | TRBJ2-3 | TRBV5-1
CASSFGGQGLPQHF | TRBJ1-5 | TRBV7-9
CASSPLLQGARGKLFF | TRBJ1-4 | TRBV11-2
CASSVSGGGNQPQHF | TRBJ1-5 | TRBV9
CASSTRTGSNQPQHF | TRBJ1-5 | TRBV27
CASSSPRWQNTEAFF | TRBJ1-1 | TRBV11-2
CATSRGGGVEGYTF | TRBJ1-2 | TRBV15
CASSTRTSGTNEQFF | TRBJ2-1 | TRBV27
CASSLTFGGGPTYNEQFF | TRBJ2-1 | TRBV7-3
CASSLLDYNEKLFF | TRBJ1-4 | TRBV28
CASSIVDSNYGYTF | TRBJ1-2 | TRBV19
CASSLYPGVVYNEQFF | TRBJ2-1 | TRBV27
CASRTSSNEKLFF | TRBJ1-4 | TRBV6-1
CASSLSTGGNNQPQHF | TRBJ1-5 | TRBV27
CASSEGAGPGTEQYF | TRBJ2-7 | TRBV6-1